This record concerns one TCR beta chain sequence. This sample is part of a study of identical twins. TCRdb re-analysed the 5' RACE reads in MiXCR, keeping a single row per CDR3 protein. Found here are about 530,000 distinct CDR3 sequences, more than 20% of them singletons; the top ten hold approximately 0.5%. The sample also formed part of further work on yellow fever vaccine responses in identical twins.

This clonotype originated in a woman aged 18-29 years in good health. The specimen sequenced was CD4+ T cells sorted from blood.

The CDR3 protein is CSARIWGADYGYTF. Here the CDR3 DNA reads TGCAGTGCTAGAATATGGGGGGCAGACTATGGCTACACCTTC. The J gene is TRBJ1-2, the V gene TRBV20-1; possible D gene TRBD1, 6 bases. CDR3 length: 14 residues. The V end was cut by 2 bases, the J end by 3 bases, with 13 bases between. CDR1 is DFQATT, CDR2 SNEGSKA, per germline (reference sequence).